This T cell receptor (beta chain) stems from a study of molecular identifiers for immune sequencing clone quantification. In TCRdb, the PCR reads were re-called with MiXCR into one record per CDR3 protein. Of 600,000 to 650,000 distinct CDR3 sequences in the sample, 20% are singletons; the top ten hold roughly 0.83%. The germline V gene encodes CDR1 KGHDR and CDR2 SFDVKD. The ends were cut back, 7 bases at V and 4 bases at J, with 12 bases in the middle. CDR3 size: 13 residues. The sample was naive CD8+ T cells from blood, with Jurkat cell RNA spiked in. Subset in this sample: FACS-sorted CD8+CD4-CCR7+CD45RA+ naive T cells. V gene TRBV24-1 combines with J gene TRBJ1-1; unclear D gene. The sequence was collected from a human donor in good health. Some libraries in this study had Jurkat cell RNA spiked in. The CDR3 reads CATRETGGTEAFF. CDR3 nucleotides: TGTGCCACCAGAGAAACGGGCGGCACTGAAGCTTTCTTT.